This T cell receptor beta chain was identified in a study of CD8 T cells in Susac syndrome. RNA in amounts of about 0.5 to 1 ug was reverse transcribed with random hexamers. TCRdb re-called the immunoSEQ multiplex PCR reads through MiXCR, storing one row per CDR3 protein. The table has about 200,000 distinct CDR3 sequences, approximately 95% seen once. Remarks on this clonotype: Its antigen is unknown. One junction end disagrees with the germline gene, perhaps due to a read error.

Negative isolation yielded CD4+ and CD8+ T cells, and FACS enriched TEMRA cells. Regarding the study as a whole: The study's TCR sequencing and HLA analysis drew on a certain number of individuals. That number was acknowledged as relatively small.

The CDR3 is 14 amino acids. Germline V lookup: CDR1 SSHAT, CDR2 FNYEAQ (reference sequence). V usage is TRBV7-7 and J usage is TRBJ2-1; tentatively, D is TRBD2 (5 bases). The sample was CD4+ T cells from PBMCs. The sequence was obtained from a human donor in good health. The CDR3 is CASSLSLAVYEQFF. CDR3 sequence (DNA): TGTGCTAGCAGCTTAAGCCTAGCCGTCTATGAGCAGTTCTTC.